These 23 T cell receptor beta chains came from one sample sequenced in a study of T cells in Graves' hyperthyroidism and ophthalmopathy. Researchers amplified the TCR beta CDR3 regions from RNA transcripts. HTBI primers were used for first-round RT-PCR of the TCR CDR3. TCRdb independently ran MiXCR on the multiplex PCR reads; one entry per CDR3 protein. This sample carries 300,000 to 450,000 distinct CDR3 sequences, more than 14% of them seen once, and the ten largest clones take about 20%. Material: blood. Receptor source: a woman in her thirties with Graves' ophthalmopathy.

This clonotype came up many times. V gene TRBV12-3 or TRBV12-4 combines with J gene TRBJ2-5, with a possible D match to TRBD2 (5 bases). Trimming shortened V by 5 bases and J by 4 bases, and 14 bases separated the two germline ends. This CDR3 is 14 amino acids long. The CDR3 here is CASSRRTGRETQYF. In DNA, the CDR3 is TGTGCCAGCAGTAGACGGACGGGGAGAGAGACCCAGTACTTC.

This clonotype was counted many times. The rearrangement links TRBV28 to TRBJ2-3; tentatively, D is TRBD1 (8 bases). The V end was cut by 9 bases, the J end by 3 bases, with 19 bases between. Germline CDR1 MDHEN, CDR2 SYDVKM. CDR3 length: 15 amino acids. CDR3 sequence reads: CASHTGGGTTDTQYF. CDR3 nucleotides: TGTGCCAGTCATACAGGGGGGGGTACTACAGATACGCAGTATTTT.

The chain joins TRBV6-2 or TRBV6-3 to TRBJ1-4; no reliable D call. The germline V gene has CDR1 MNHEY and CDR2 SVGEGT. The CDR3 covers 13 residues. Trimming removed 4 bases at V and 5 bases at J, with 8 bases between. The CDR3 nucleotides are TGTGCCAGCAGTTGGCAACCGAATGAAAAACTGTTTTTT. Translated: CASSWQPNEKLFF.

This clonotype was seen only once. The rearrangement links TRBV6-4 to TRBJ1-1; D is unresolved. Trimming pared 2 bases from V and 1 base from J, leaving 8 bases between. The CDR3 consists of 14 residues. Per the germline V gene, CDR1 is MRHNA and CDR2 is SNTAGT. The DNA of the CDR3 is TGTGCCAGCAGTGACCACTCGAGGAACACTGAAGCTTTCTTT. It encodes CASSDHSRNTEAFF.

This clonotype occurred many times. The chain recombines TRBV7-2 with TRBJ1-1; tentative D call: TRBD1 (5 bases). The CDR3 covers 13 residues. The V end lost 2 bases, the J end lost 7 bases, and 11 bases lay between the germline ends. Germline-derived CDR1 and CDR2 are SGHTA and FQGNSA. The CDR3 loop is CASSLTMGVEAFF. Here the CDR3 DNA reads TGTGCCAGCAGCTTAACTATGGGGGTTGAAGCTTTCTTT.

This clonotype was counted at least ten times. In DNA, the CDR3 is TGTGCCAGCAGTTACTTGTCCGGTAACACTGAAGCTTTCTTT. This gives the protein CASSYLSGNTEAFF. This sequence joins TRBV6-6 and TRBJ1-1; no clear D gene. The V gene lost 1 base and the J gene lost 2 bases, with 8 bases spanning the gap. The CDR3 contains 14 residues. The germline V gene has CDR1 MNHNY and CDR2 SVGAGI (reference sequence).

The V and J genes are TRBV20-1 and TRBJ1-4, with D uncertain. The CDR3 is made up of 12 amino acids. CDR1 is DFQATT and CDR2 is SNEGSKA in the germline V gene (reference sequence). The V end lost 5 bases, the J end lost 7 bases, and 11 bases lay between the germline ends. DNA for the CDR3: TGCAGTGCTCGGGAAGAGCGTGAAAAACTGTTTTTT. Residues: CSAREEREKLFF.

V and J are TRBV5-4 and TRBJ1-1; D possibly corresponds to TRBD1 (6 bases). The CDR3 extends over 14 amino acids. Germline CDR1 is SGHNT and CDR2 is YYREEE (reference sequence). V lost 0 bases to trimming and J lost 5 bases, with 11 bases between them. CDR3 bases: TGTGCCAGCAGCTTGGAGCCAGGGGAAACTGAAGCTTTCTTT. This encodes CASSLEPGETEAFF. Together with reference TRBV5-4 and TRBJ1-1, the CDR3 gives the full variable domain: ETGVTQSPTHLIKTRGQQVTLRCSSQSGHNTVSWYQQALGQGPQFIFQYYREEENGRGNFPPRFSGLQFPNYSSELNVNALELDDSALYLCASSLEPGETEAFFGQGTRLTVV.

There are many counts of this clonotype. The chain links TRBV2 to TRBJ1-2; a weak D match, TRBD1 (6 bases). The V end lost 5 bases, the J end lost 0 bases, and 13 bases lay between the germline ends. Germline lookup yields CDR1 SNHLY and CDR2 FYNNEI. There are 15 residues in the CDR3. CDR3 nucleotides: TGTGCCAGCAGTTACCTACAGGGAGCTAACTATGGCTACACCTTC. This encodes CASSYLQGANYGYTF.

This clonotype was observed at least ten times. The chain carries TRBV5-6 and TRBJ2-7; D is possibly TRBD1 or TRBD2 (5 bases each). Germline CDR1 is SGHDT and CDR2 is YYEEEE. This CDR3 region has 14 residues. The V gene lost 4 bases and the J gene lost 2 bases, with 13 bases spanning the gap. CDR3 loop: CASSPRDGAYEQYF. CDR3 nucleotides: TGTGCCAGCAGCCCCCGGGACGGAGCCTACGAGCAGTACTTC.

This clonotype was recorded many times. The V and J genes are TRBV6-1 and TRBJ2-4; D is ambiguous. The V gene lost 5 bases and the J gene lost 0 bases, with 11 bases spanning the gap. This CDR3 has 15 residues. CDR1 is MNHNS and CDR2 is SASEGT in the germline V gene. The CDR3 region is CASSSTGLAKNIQYF. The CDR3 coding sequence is TGTGCCAGCAGTTCAACGGGTCTAGCCAAAAACATTCAGTACTTC.

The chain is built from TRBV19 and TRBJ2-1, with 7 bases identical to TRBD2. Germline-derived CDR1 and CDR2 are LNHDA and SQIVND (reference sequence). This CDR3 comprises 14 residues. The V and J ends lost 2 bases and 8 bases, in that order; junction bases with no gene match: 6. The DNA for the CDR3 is TGTGCCAGTAGTATATCTGAGCGGGGATATGAGCAGTTCTTC. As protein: CASSISERGYEQFF.

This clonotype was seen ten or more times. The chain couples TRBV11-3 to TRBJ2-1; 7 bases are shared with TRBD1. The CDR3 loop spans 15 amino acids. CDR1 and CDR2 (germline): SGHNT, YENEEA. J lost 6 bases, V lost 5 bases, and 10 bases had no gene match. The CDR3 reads CASSLGQLGINEQFF. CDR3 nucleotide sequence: TGTGCCAGCAGCCTGGGACAGTTGGGGATCAATGAGCAGTTCTTC.

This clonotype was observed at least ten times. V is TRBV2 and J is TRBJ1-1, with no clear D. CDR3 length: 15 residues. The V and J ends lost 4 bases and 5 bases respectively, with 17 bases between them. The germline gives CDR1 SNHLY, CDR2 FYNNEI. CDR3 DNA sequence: TGTGCCAGCAGTGGCAGTGTTCTCATGGGTACTGAAGCTTTCTTT. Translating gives CASSGSVLMGTEAFF.

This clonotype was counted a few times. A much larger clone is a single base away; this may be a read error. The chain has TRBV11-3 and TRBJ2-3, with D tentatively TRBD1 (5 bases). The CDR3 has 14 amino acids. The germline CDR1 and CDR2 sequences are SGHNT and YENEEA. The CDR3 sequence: CVSSAGLLTDTQYF. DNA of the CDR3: TGTGTCAGCAGCGCAGGGCTTTTGACAGATACGCAGTATTTT.

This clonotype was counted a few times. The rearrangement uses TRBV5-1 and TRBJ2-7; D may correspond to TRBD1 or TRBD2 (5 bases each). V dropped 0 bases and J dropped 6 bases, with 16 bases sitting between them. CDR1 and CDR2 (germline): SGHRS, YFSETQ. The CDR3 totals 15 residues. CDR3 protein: CASSLVGRGTGEQYF. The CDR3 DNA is TGCGCCAGCAGCTTGGTAGGACGAGGGACGGGCGAGCAGTACTTC.

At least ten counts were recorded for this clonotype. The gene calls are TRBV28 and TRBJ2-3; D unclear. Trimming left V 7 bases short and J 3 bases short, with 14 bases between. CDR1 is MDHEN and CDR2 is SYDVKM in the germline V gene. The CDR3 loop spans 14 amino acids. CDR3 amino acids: CASTRPLPTDTQYF. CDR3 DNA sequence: TGTGCCAGCACCCGACCCCTTCCGACAGATACGCAGTATTTT.

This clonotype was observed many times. The CDR3 nucleotides are TGCAGTGCTTCTCCCCAAACAAGGTCTAACTATGGCTACACCTTC. Amino acid sequence: CSASPQTRSNYGYTF. V and J are TRBV20-1 and TRBJ1-2; D is unclear. The CDR3 runs to 15 residues. From germline, CDR1 is DFQATT and CDR2 SNEGSKA (reference sequence). Trimming pared 5 bases from V and 0 bases from J, leaving 16 bases between.

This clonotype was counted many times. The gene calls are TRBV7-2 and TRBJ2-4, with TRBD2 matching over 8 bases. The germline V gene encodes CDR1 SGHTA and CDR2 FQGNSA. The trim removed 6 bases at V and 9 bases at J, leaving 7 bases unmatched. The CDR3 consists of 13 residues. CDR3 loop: CASSYGGAGIQYF. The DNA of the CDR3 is TGTGCCAGCAGTTACGGGGGGGCCGGCATTCAGTACTTC.

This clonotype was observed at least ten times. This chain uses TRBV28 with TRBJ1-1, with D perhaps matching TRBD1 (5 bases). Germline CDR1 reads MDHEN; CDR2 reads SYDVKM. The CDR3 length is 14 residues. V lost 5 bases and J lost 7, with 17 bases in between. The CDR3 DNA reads TGTGCCAGCAGTCGAACCGGGACGGGAGTTGAAGCTTTCTTT. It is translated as CASSRTGTGVEAFF.

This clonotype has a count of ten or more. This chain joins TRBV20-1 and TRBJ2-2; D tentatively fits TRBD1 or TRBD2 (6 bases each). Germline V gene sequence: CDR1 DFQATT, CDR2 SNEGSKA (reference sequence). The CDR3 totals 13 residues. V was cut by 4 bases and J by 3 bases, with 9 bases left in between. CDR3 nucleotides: TGCAGTGCTAAACGGGGGCACACCGGGGAGCTGTTTTTT. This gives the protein CSAKRGHTGELFF.

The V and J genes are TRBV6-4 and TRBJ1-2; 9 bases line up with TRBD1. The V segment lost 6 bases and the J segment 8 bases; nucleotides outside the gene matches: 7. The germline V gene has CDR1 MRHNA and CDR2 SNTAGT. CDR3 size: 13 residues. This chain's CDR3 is CASSPGTGRGYTF. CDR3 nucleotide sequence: TGTGCCAGCAGCCCGGGGACAGGGCGCGGCTACACCTTC.

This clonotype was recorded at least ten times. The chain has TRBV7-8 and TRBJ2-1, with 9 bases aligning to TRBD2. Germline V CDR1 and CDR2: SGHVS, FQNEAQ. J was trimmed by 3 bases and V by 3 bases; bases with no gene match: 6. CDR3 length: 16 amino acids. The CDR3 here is CASSFSLAGFYNEQFF. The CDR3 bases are TGTGCCAGCAGCTTCAGTCTAGCGGGGTTCTACAATGAGCAGTTCTTC.